Presented here are 22 T cell receptor beta chains from one specimen sequenced in a study of cytomegalovirus exposure and HLA in healthy donors listed by TCRdb under 2017. Libraries were prepared through the immunoSEQ multiplex PCR assay. The immuneACCESS repertoire file appears here via TCRdb, limited to in-frame rearrangements. These files lack a portion of the clones; in checked studies, under half of the deficit traces to unresolved V genes, and the cause of the others is not known. The sample records 300,000 to 350,000 clones, roughly 90% of which are singletons. The ten largest clones add up to around 0.88% of the sample. Specimen: PBMCs. Every receptor here comes from a man under 40 in good health and CMV-seronegative.

The chain uses TRBV12-5 and TRBJ1-2; 10 positions match TRBD1. Germline CDR1 and CDR2: LGHNT and FRNRAP. V was pared by 6 bases and J by 4 bases, with 8 bases of the junction left unmatched. The CDR3 runs 15 residues. The CDR3 coding sequence is TGTGCTAGTGGGATTGGGACAGGGGACCCCTATGGCTACACCTTC. The encoded protein is CASGIGTGDPYGYTF. The full variable domain, rest sourced from reference TRBV12-5 and TRBJ1-2, is DARVTQTPRHKVTEMGQEVTMRCQPILGHNTVFWYRQTMMQGLELLAYFRNRAPLDDSGMPKDRFSAEMPDATLATLKIQPSEPRDSAVYFCASGIGTGDPYGYTFGSGTRLTVV.

The chain employs TRBV6-5 and TRBJ1-2; 9 bases agree with TRBD1. Germline loops: CDR1 MNHEY, CDR2 SVGAGI. V shed 6 bases and J 8 bases; nucleotides not matched to a gene: 7. CDR3 size: 13 residues. The CDR3: CASSNRGRRGYTF. CDR3 nucleotides: TGTGCCAGCAGCAACAGGGGGCGTCGGGGCTACACCTTC.

The chain links TRBV30 to TRBJ1-1; 8 bases map to TRBD1. CDR3 length: 15 residues. Per the germline V gene, CDR1 is GTSNPN and CDR2 is SVGIG (reference sequence). The V gene end was trimmed by 4 bases and the J gene end by 4 bases; junction bases not matched to a gene: 11. Written as DNA, the CDR3 is TGTGCCTGGATTACAGGGGGTCTGTCGGCCACTGAAGCTTTCTTT. It translates to CAWITGGLSATEAFF.

The gene calls are TRBV10-2 and TRBJ2-7, with TRBD1 matching 8 bases. The germline gives CDR1 WSHSY, CDR2 SAAADI. The CDR3 sequence is 15 residues long. The ends lost 3 bases at V and 1 base at J; junction bases unmatched: 5. The CDR3 loop reads CASSDGQGRSYEQYF. CDR3 DNA: TGCGCCAGCAGTGATGGACAGGGAAGGTCCTACGAGCAGTACTTC.

In its sample, this clone was seen a few times. This chain links TRBV11-2 with TRBJ2-2; possible D gene TRBD1, 6 bases. Germline V gene sequence: CDR1 SGHAT, CDR2 FQNNGV. V was cut by 4 bases and J by 7 bases, with 10 bases left in between. The CDR3 extends over 13 amino acids. CDR3 DNA: TGTGCCAGCAGCTCAGGGGCGGGCGGGGAGCTGTTTTTT. Translated, it gives CASSSGAGGELFF.

The chain joins TRBV5-1 to TRBJ2-3, with D tentatively TRBD2 (6 bases). Germline V gene lookup returns CDR1 SGHRS and CDR2 YFSETQ. This CDR3 has 16 residues. V was trimmed by 4 bases and J by 1 base, leaving 16 bases between them. CDR3 sequence reads: CASSRMGREGTDTQYF. The CDR3 bases are TGCGCCAGCAGCCGGATGGGGCGGGAAGGCACAGATACGCAGTATTTT.

V usage is TRBV4-1 and J usage is TRBJ2-3; 8 positions match TRBD1. J was trimmed by 2 bases and V by 6 bases; bases with no gene match: 16. In germline, CDR1 is MGHRA, CDR2 YSYEKL. The CDR3 consists of 18 residues. CDR3 in DNA: TGCGCCAGCAGGAGAAGTGTCCAAGGACAGGGCTCCACAGATACGCAGTATTTT. Translated, it gives CASRRSVQGQGSTDTQYF.

This chain connects TRBV6-5 to TRBJ1-1; tentatively, D is TRBD1 (6 bases). V was clipped by 6 bases and J by 0 bases, with 11 bases between them. The CDR3 is 14 amino acids. The germline V gene has CDR1 MNHEY and CDR2 SVGAGI. The CDR3: CASRSGALNTEAFF. In nucleotides, the CDR3 is TGTGCCAGCAGGTCAGGGGCCCTGAACACTGAAGCTTTCTTT.

This clone showed up just a few times. The chain couples TRBV4-1 to TRBJ1-5; a possible D gene is TRBD1 (5 bases). The CDR3 covers 14 residues. Trimming removed 4 bases from V and 5 bases from J, with 12 bases in between. Germline loops: CDR1 MGHRA, CDR2 YSYEKL. The CDR3, as DNA: TGCGCCAGCAGCCCCCTCCAGGGCCATCAGCCCCAGCATTTT. This codes for CASSPLQGHQPQHF.

This clone has just a few counts. The chain couples TRBV5-5 to TRBJ2-7, with D perhaps TRBD1 (5 bases). CDR3 size: 14 residues. Trimming stripped 2 bases from V and 3 bases from J, with 12 bases between. Looked up from germline, CDR1 is SGHKS and CDR2 is YYEKEE (reference sequence). CDR3 in amino acids: CASSFTAGNYEQYF. The CDR3, as DNA: TGTGCCAGCAGCTTTACAGCAGGGAACTACGAGCAGTACTTC.

This clone came up once. This rearrangement joins TRBV5-1 to TRBJ2-7, with 9 bases lining up with TRBD1. Germline CDR1 reads SGHRS; CDR2 reads YFSETQ. J lost 2 bases, V lost 7 bases, and 4 bases had no gene match. This CDR3 is 13 amino acids long. The CDR3 bases are TGCGCCAGCTCGGGACAGGGAGCCTACGAGCAGTACTTC. It specifies CASSGQGAYEQYF.

The chain employs TRBV6-5 and TRBJ1-2; 9 bases map to TRBD1. J gave up 4 bases and V 5 bases, and 5 bases lay outside the gene matches. This CDR3 is built from 14 residues. CDR1 and CDR2 (germline): MNHEY, SVGAGI. The CDR3 coding sequence is TGTGCCAGCAGTAGGGACAGGGACCGCTATGGCTACACCTTC. Translating it yields CASSRDRDRYGYTF.

The chain joins TRBV5-1 to TRBJ2-5, with TRBD1 matching 7 bases. Germline V lookup: CDR1 SGHRS, CDR2 YFSETQ. The CDR3 sequence is 14 residues long. The V segment lost 5 bases and the J segment 1 base; nucleotides outside the gene matches: 5. CDR3: CASRQGVTQETQYF. Written as DNA, the CDR3 is TGCGCCAGCAGGCAGGGGGTAACCCAAGAGACCCAGTACTTC.

The genes are TRBV2 and TRBJ1-4; D remains ambiguous. The V end lost 7 bases, the J end lost 8 bases, and 14 bases lay between the germline ends. The CDR3 has 13 amino acids. Germline CDR1 and CDR2: SNHLY and FYNNEI. The DNA of the CDR3 is TGTGCCAGCACCCGAGGAAGGCAGGAAAAACTGTTTTTT. As protein: CASTRGRQEKLFF.

The CDR3 protein is CATRGGHGITDTQYF. The DNA for the CDR3 is TGTGCCACCCGGGGGGGTCACGGGATCACAGATACGCAGTATTTT. This sequence joins TRBV25-1 and TRBJ2-3; 8 nucleotides line up with TRBD2. CDR3 length equals 15 residues. V shed 10 bases, J shed 2 bases, and the junction held 11 bases outside the gene matches. Germline V gene lookup returns CDR1 MGHDK and CDR2 SYGVNS.

This sequence joins TRBV25-1 and TRBJ2-7; D might be TRBD1 (6 bases). Germline V CDR1 and CDR2: MGHDK, SYGVNS. V lost 3 bases to trimming and J lost 4 bases, with 19 bases between them. The CDR3 totals 16 residues. The CDR3 DNA follows: TGTGCCAGCAGTGATGGACAGCTGGCTGAGGGTTACGAGCAGTACTTC. This gives the protein CASSDGQLAEGYEQYF.

The chain carries TRBV4-2 and TRBJ1-1; 11 bases match TRBD1. V shed 0 bases, J shed 9 bases, and the junction held 3 bases outside the gene matches. The germline CDR1 and CDR2 sequences are LGHNA and YNFKEQ. The CDR3 totals 14 residues. The CDR3 DNA follows: TGTGCCAGCAGCCAAGACAGGACAGGGGGCAAAGCTTTCTTT. It yields the protein CASSQDRTGGKAFF.

The rearrangement joins TRBV5-6 to TRBJ2-1, with D uncertain. Trimming took 2 bases from V and 13 from J, leaving 16 bases between them. In germline, CDR1 is SGHDT, CDR2 YYEEEE. The CDR3 runs 13 residues. Here the CDR3 DNA reads TGTGCCAGCAGCTTAGCGTCCTCAAGGCTTCAGTTCTTC. It encodes CASSLASSRLQFF.

The chain joins TRBV4-3 to TRBJ1-4; the match to TRBD1 covers 8 bases. V lost 4 bases and J lost 7; bases outside the gene matches: 14. This CDR3 region has 17 residues. Germline-derived CDR1 and CDR2 are LGHNA and YSLEER. The CDR3 is CASSLKDRAGAAEKLFF. CDR3 sequence (DNA): TGCGCCAGCAGCCTCAAGGACAGGGCGGGCGCTGCTGAAAAACTGTTTTTT.

This chain uses TRBV5-8 with TRBJ2-7, with 16 positions matching TRBD2. V lost 4 bases, J lost 3 bases, and 4 bases stayed unmatched. There are 16 residues in the CDR3. Germline CDR1 SGHTS, CDR2 YDEGEE. In DNA form, the CDR3 reads TGTGCCAGCAGCAGGGGACTAGCGGGGGGGTTCTACGAGCAGTACTTC. This translates into CASSRGLAGGFYEQYF.

This sequence joins TRBV18 and TRBJ2-2, with TRBD1 as a possible D gene (5 bases). CDR1 KGHSH and CDR2 LQKENI come from the germline V gene. V was shortened by 3 bases and J by 4 bases, with 15 bases between the two germline ends. This CDR3 comprises 16 residues. The CDR3 DNA is TGTGCCAGCTCACCTCCGAGCAGGGTGGGCACCGGGGAGCTGTTTTTT. Translating gives CASSPPSRVGTGELFF.

The chain couples TRBV28 to TRBJ1-1; no clear D. The CDR3 is 13 residues long. Germline lookup yields CDR1 MDHEN and CDR2 SYDVKM. V was pared by 3 bases and J by 1 base, with 6 bases between. The CDR3, as DNA: TGTGCCAGCAGTTTTTACGGGAACACTGAAGCTTTCTTT. Translation: CASSFYGNTEAFF.